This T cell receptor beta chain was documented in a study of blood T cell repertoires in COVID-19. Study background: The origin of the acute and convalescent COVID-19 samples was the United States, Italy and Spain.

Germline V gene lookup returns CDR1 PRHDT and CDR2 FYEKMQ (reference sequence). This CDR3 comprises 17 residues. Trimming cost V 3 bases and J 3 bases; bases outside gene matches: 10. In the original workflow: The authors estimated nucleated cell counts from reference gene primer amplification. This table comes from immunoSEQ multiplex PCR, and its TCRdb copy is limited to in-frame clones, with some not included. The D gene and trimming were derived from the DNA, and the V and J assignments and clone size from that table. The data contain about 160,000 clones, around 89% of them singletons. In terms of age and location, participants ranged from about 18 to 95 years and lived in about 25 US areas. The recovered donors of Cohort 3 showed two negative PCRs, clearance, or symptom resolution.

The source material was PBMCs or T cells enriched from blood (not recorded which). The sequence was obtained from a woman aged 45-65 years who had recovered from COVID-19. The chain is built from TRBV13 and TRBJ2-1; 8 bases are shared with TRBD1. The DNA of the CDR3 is TGTGCCAGCAGCTTTATAAAATTAGGACAGGGCTACAATGAGCAGTTCTTC. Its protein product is CASSFIKLGQGYNEQFF.